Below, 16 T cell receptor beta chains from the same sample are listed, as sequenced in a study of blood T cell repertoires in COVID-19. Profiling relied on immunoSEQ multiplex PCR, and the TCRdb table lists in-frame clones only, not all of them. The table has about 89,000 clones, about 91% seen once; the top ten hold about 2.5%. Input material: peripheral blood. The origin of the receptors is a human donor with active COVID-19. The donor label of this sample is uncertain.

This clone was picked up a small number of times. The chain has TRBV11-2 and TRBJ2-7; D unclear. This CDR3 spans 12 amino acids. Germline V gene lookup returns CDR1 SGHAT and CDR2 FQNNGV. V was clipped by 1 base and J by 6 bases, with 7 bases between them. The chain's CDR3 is CASSLVPGEQYF. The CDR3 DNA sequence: TGTGCCAGCAGCTTAGTTCCGGGCGAGCAGTACTTC.

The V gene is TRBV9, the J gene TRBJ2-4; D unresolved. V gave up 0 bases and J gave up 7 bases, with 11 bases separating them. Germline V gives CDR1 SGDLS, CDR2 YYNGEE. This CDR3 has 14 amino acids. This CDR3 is CASSVGVSSNIQYF. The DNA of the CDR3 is TGTGCCAGCAGCGTAGGTGTCAGTTCCAACATTCAGTACTTC. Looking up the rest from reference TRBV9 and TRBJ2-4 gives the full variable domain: DSGVTQTPKHLITATGQRVTLRCSPRSGDLSVYWYQQSLDQGLQFLIQYYNGEERAKGNILERFSAQQFPDLHSELNLSSLELGDSALYFCASSVGVSSNIQYFGAGTRLSVL.

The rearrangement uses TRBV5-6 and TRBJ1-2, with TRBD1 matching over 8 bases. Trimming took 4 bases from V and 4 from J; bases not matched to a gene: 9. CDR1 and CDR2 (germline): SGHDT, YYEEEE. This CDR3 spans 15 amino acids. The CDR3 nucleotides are TGTGCCAGCAGCGTTACCGGGACAGGCCCCTATGGCTACACCTTC. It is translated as CASSVTGTGPYGYTF. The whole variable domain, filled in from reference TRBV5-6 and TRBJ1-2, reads DAGVTQSPTHLIKTRGQQVTLRCSPKSGHDTVSWYQQALGQGPQFIFQYYEEEERQRGNFPDRFSGHQFPNYSSELNVNALLLGDSALYLCASSVTGTGPYGYTFGSGTRLTVV.

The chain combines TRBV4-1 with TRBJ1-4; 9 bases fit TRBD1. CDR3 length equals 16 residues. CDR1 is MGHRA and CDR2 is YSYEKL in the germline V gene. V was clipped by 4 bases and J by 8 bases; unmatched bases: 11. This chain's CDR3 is CASSLLTGTGSEKLFF. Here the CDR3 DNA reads TGCGCCAGCAGCCTGTTAACCGGGACAGGGTCGGAAAAACTGTTTTTT.

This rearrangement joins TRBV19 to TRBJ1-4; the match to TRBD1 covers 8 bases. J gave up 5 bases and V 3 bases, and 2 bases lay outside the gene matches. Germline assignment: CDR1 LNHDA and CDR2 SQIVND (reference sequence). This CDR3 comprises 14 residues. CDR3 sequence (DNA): TGTGCCAGTAGTATCCGACAGGGGAATGAAAAACTGTTTTTT. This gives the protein CASSIRQGNEKLFF.

The CDR3 DNA is TGTGCCAGCAGCTTCAGGACTAGCGGGGATTCAGATACGCAGTATTTT. Encoded protein: CASSFRTSGDSDTQYF. V gene TRBV5-6 combines with J gene TRBJ2-3; 12 bases match TRBD2. Germline V gene sequence: CDR1 SGHDT, CDR2 YYEEEE. This CDR3 has 16 amino acids. With V trimmed by 2 bases and J by 4 bases, 5 bases remained unmatched.

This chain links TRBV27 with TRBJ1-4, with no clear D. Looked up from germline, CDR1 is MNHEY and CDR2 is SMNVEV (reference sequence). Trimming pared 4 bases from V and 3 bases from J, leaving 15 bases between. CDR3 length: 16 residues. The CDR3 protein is CASSSSDRLANEKLFF. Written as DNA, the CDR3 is TGTGCCAGCAGTTCCTCCGACCGGCTAGCTAATGAAAAACTGTTTTTT.

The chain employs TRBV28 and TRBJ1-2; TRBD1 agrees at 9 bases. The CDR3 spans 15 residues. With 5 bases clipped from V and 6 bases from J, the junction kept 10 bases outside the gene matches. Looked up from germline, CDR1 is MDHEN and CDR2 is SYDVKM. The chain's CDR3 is CASSRPVQGAHGYTF. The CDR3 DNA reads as TGTGCCAGCAGTCGTCCGGTACAGGGGGCTCATGGCTACACCTTC.

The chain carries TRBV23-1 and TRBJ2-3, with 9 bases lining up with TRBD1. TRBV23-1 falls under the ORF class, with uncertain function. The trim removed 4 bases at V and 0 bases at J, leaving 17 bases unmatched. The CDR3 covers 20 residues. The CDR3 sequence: CASSLFRDRAVLTSTDTQYF. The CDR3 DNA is TGCGCCAGCAGTCTTTTTCGGGACAGGGCCGTCCTAACTAGCACAGATACGCAGTATTTT.

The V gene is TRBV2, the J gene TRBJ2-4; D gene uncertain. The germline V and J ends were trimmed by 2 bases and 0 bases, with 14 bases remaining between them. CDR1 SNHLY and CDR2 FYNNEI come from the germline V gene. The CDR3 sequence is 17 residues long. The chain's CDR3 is CASSELLVRLAKNIQYF. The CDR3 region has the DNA TGTGCCAGCAGTGAACTCCTAGTCCGACTAGCCAAAAACATTCAGTACTTC.

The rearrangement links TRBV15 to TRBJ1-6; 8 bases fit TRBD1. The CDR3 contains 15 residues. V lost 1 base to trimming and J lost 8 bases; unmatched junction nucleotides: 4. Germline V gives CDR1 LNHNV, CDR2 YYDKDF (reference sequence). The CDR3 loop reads CATSRADRVYSPLHF. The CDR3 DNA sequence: TGTGCCACCAGCAGAGCGGACAGGGTATATTCACCCCTCCACTTT.

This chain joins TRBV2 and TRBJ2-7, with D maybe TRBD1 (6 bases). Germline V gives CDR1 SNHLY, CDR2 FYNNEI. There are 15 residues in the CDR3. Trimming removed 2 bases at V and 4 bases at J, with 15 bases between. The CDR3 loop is CASSELQGSKYEQYF. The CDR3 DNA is TGTGCCAGCAGTGAATTACAGGGTTCAAAATACGAGCAGTACTTC.

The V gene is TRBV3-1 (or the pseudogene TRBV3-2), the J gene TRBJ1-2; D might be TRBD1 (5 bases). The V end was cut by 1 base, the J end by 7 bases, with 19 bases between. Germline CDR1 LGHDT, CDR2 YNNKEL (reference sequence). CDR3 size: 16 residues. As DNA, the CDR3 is TGTGCCAGCAGCCAAGTGCTTCGGGGGACCTTGGTTGGCTACACCTTC. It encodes CASSQVLRGTLVGYTF.

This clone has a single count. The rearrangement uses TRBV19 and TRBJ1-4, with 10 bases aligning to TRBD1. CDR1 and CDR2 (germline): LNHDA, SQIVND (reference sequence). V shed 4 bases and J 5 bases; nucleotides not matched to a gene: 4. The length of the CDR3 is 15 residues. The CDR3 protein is CASSNRDRGNEKLFF. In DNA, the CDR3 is TGTGCCAGTAGTAATCGGGACAGGGGAAATGAAAAACTGTTTTTT.

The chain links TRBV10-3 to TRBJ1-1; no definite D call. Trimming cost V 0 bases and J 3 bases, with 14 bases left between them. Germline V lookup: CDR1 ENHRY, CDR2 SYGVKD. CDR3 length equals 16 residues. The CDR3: CAISESTSGLDTEAFF. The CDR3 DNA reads TGTGCCATCAGTGAGTCGACTAGTGGCTTGGACACTGAAGCTTTCTTT.

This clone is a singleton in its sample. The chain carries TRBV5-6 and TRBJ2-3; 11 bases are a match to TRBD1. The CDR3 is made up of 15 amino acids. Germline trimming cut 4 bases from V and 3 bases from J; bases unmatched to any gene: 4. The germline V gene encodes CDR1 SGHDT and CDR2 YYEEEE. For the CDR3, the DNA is TGTGCCAGCAGCCTAGGACAGGGGGCAACAGATACGCAGTATTTT. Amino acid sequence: CASSLGQGATDTQYF. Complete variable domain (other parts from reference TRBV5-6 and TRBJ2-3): DAGVTQSPTHLIKTRGQQVTLRCSPKSGHDTVSWYQQALGQGPQFIFQYYEEEERQRGNFPDRFSGHQFPNYSSELNVNALLLGDSALYLCASSLGQGATDTQYFGPGTRLTVL.